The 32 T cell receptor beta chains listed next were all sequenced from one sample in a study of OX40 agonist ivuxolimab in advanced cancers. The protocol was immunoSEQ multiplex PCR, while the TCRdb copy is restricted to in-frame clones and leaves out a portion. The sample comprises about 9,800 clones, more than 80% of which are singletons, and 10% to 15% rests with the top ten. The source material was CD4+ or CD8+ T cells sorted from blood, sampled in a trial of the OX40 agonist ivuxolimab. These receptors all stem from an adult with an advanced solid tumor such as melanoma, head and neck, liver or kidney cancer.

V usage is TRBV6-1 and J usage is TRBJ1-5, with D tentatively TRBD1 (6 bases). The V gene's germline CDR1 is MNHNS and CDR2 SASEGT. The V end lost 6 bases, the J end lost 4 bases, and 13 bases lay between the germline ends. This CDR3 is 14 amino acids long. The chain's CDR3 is CASRETGTNQPQHF. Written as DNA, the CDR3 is TGTGCCAGCAGGGAGACAGGTACTAATCAGCCCCAGCATTTT.

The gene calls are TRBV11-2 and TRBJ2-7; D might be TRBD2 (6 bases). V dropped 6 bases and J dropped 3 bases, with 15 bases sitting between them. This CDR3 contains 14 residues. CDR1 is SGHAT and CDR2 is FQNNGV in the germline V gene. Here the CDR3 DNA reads TGTGCCAGCAGACTGGTAAGGGGAGGCTACGAGCAGTACTTC. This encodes CASRLVRGGYEQYF. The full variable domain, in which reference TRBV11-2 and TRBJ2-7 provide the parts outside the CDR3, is EAGVAQSPRYKIIEKRQSVAFWCNPISGHATLYWYQQILGQGPKLLIQFQNNGVVDDSQLPKDRFSAERLKGVDSTLKIQPAKLEDSAVYLCASRLVRGGYEQYFGPGTRLTVT.

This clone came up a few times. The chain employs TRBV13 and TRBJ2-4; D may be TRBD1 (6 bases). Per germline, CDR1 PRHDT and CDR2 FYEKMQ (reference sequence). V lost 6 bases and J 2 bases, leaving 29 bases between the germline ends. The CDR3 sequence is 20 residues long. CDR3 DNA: TGTGCCAGCAGTTTCCAGTCCGCGGGTCACAGGGCAGAACCCAAAAACATTCAGTACTTC. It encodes CASSFQSAGHRAEPKNIQYF.

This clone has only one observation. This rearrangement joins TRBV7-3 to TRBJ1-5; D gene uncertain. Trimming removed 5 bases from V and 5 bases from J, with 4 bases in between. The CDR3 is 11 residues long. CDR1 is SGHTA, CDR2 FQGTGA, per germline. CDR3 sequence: CASSPHQPQHF. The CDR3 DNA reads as TGTGCCAGCAGCCCTCATCAGCCCCAGCATTTT. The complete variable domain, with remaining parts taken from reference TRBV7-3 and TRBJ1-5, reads GAGVSQTPSNKVTEKGKYVELRCDPISGHTALYWYRQSLGQGPEFLIYFQGTGAADDSGLPNDRFFAVRPEGSVSTLKIQRTERGDSAVYLCASSPHQPQHFGDGTRLSIL.

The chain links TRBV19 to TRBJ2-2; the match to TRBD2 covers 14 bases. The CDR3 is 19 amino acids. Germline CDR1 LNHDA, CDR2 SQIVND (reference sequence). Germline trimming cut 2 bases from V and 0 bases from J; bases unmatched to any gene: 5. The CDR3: CASSISGLAGVANTGELFF. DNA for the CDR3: TGTGCCAGTAGTATATCGGGACTAGCGGGAGTTGCGAACACCGGGGAGCTGTTTTTT.

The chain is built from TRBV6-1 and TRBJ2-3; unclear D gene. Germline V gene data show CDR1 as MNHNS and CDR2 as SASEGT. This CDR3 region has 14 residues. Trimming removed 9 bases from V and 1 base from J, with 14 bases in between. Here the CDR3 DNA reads TGTGCCAGTACGCGACCGAGTGGCACAGATACGCAGTATTTT. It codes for CASTRPSGTDTQYF.

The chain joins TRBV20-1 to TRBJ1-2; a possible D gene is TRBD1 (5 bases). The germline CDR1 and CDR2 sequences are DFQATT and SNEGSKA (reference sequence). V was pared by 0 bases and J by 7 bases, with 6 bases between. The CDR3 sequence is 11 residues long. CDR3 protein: CSAREQVGYTF. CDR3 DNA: TGCAGTGCTAGAGAACAGGTTGGCTACACCTTC.

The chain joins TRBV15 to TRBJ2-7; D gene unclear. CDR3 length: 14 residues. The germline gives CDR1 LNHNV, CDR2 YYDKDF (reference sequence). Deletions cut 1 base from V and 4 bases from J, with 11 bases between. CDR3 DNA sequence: TGTGCCACCAGCAGAGGGGTGGATTCATACGAGCAGTACTTC. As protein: CATSRGVDSYEQYF.

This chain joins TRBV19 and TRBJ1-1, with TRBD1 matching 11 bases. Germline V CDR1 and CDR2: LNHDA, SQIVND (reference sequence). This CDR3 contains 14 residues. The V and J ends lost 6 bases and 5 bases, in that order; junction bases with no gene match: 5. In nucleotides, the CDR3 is TGTGCCAGTAGCGTGGGACAGGGGGGGACTGAAGCTTTCTTT. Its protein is CASSVGQGGTEAFF.

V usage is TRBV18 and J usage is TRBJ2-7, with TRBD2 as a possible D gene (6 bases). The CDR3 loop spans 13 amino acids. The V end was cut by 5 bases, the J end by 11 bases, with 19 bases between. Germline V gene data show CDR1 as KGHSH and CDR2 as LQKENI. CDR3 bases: TGTGCCAGCTCAACGGGGTCGGGAGAAGCTAAGTACTTC. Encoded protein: CASSTGSGEAKYF.

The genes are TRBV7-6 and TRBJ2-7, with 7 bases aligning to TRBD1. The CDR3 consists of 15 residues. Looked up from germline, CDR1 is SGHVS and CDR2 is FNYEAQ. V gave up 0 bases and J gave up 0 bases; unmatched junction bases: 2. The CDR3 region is CASSLAGDSSYEQYF. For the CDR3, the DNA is TGTGCCAGCAGCTTAGCGGGGGACAGCTCCTACGAGCAGTACTTC. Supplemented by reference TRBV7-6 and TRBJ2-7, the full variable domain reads GAGVSQSPRYKVTKRGQDVALRCDPISGHVSLYWYRQALGQGPEFLTYFNYEAQQDKSGLPNDRFSAERPEGSISTLTIQRTEQRDSAMYRCASSLAGDSSYEQYFGPGTRLTVT.

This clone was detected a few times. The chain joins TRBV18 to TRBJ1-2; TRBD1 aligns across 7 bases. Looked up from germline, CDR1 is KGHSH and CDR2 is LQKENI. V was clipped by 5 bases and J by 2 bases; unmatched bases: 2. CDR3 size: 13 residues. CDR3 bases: TGTGCCAGCTCATTGGACAGGAACTATGGCTACACCTTC. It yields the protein CASSLDRNYGYTF.

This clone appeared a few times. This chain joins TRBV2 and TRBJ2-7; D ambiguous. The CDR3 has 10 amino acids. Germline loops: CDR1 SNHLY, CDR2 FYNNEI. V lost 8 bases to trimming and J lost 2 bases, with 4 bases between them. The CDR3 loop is CASRTYEQYF. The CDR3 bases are TGTGCCAGCCGGACCTACGAGCAGTACTTC.

CDR3 residues: CASSGSVDTQYF. The DNA for the CDR3 is TGTGCCAGCAGTGGTTCAGTAGATACGCAGTATTTT. The chain couples TRBV2 to TRBJ2-3; no clear D gene. Germline assignment: CDR1 SNHLY and CDR2 FYNNEI. This CDR3 has 12 residues. Deletions cut 4 bases from V and 5 bases from J, with 7 bases between.

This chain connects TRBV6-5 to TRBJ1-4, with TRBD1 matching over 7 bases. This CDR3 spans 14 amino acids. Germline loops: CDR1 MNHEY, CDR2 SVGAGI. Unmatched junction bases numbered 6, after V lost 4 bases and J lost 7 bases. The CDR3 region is CASSWGQNLEKLFF. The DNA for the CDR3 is TGTGCCAGCAGTTGGGGACAGAACCTTGAAAAACTGTTTTTT.

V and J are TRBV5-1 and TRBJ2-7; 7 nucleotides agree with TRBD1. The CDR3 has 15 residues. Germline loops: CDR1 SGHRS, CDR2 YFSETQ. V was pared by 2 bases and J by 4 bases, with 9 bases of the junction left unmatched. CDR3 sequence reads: CASSLSVAGGYEQYF. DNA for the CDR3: TGCGCCAGCAGCTTATCGGTAGCAGGGGGATACGAGCAGTACTTC.

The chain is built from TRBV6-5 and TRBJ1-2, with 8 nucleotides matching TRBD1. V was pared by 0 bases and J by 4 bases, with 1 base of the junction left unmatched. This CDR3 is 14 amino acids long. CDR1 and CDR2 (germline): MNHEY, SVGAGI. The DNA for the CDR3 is TGTGCCAGCAGTTACTCGGACAGGGCCTATGGCTACACCTTC. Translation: CASSYSDRAYGYTF.

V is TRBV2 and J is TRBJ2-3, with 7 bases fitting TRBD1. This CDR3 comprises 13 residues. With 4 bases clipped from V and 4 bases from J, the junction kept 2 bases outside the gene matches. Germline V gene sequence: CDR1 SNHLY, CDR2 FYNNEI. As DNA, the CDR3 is TGTGCCAGCAGTGGACAGGGAGCAGATACGCAGTATTTT. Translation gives CASSGQGADTQYF. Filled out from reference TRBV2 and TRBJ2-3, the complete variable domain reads EPEVTQTPSHQVTQMGQEVILRCVPISNHLYFYWYRQILGQKVEFLVSFYNNEISEKSEIFDDQFSVERPDGSNFTLKIRSTKLEDSAMYFCASSGQGADTQYFGPGTRLTVL.

The CDR3 coding sequence is TGTGCCAGCAGTTTGGGGGGGCCCGGCAATCAGCCCCAGCATTTT. Translation gives CASSLGGPGNQPQHF. The chain recombines TRBV28 with TRBJ1-5; tentative D call: TRBD1 (6 bases). This CDR3 has 15 residues. In germline, CDR1 is MDHEN, CDR2 SYDVKM. Deletions cut 3 bases from V and 2 bases from J, with 11 bases between.

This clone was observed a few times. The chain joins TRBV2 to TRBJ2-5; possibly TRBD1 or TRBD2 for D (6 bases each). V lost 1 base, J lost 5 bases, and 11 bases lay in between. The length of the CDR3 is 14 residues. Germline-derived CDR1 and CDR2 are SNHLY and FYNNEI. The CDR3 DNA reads TGTGCCAGCAGTGAAGGGGGGGCCAGGGAGACCCAGTACTTC. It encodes CASSEGGARETQYF.

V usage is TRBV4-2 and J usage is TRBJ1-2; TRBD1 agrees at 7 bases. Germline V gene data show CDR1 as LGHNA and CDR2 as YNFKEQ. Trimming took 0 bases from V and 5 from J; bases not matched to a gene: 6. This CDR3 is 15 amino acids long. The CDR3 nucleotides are TGTGCCAGCAGCCAAGACGGACAGGAGGGGTATGGCTACACCTTC. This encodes CASSQDGQEGYGYTF.

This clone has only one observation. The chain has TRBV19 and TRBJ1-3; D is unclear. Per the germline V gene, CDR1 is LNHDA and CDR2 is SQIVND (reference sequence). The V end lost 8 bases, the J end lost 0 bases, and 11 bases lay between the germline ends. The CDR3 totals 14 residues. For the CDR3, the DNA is TGTGCCAGTCTGTTTTGGGGCTCTGGAAACACCATATATTTT. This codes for CASLFWGSGNTIYF.

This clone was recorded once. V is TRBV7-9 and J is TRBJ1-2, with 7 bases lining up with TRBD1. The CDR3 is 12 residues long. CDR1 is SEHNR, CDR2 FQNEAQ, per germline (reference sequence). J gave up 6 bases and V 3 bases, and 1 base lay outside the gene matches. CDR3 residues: CASSFQGDGYTF. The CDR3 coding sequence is TGTGCCAGCAGCTTCCAGGGGGATGGCTACACCTTC.

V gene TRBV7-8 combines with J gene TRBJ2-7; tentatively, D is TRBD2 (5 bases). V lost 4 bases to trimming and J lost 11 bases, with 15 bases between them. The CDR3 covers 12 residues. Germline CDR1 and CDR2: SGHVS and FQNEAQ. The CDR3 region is CASSSIGERKYF. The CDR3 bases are TGTGCCAGCAGCTCCATCGGGGAGCGTAAGTACTTC. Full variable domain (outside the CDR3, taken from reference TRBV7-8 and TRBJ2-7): GAGVSQSPRYKVAKRGQDVALRCDPISGHVSLFWYQQALGQGPEFLTYFQNEAQLDKSGLPSDRFFAERPEGSVSTLKIQRTQQEDSAVYLCASSSIGERKYFGPGTRLTVT.

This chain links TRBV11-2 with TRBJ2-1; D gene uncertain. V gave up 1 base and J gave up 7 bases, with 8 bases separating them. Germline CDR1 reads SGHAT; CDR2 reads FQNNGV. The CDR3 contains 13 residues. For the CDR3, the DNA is TGTGCCAGCAGCTTAGTTGGTGGGAATGAGCAGTTCTTC. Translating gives CASSLVGGNEQFF.

DNA of the CDR3: TGTGCCAGCTCACTATATTCGGCGACTAGCGGGAGGTATGAGCAGTTCTTC. This codes for CASSLYSATSGRYEQFF. The chain recombines TRBV18 with TRBJ2-1, with 13 bases matching TRBD2. The trim removed 4 bases at V and 8 bases at J, leaving 11 bases unmatched. The CDR3 contains 17 residues. Germline values: CDR1 KGHSH, CDR2 LQKENI.

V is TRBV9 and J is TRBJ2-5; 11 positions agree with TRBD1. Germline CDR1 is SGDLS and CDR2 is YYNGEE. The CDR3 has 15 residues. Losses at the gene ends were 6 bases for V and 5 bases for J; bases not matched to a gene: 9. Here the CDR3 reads CASTIGTGGGETQYF. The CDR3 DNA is TGTGCCAGCACCATTGGGACAGGGGGAGGGGAGACCCAGTACTTC.

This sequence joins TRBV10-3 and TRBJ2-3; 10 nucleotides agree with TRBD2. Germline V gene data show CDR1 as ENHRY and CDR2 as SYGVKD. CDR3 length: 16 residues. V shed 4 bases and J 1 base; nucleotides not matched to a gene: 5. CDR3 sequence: CAISASGRGRTDTQYF. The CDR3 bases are TGTGCCATCAGTGCGAGCGGGAGGGGTCGCACAGATACGCAGTATTTT.

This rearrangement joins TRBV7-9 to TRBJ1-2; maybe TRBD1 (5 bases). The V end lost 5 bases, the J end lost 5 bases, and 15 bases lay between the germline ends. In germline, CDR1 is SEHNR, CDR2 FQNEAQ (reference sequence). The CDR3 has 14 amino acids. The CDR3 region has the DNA TGTGCCAGCAGCCCCATGACAGCTCCTTATGGCTACACCTTC. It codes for CASSPMTAPYGYTF.

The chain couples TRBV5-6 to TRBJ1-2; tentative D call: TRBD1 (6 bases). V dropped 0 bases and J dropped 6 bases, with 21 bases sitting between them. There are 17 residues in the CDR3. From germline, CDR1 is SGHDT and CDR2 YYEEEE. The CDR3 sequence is CASSLVDRPWTEDGYTF. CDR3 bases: TGTGCCAGCAGCTTGGTTGATCGTCCGTGGACAGAGGATGGCTACACCTTC.

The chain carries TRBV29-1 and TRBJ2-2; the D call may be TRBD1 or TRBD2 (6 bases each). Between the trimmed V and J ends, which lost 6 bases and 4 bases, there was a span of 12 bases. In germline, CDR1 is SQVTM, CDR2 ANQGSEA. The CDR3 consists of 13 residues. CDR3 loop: CSVEKGGTGELFF. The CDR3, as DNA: TGCAGCGTAGAAAAGGGGGGCACCGGGGAGCTGTTTTTT.

CDR3 nucleotide sequence: TGTGCCAGCAGTCTTCTTCCATCCTACGAGCAGTACTTC. Translated, it gives CASSLLPSYEQYF. The V call is TRBV28, the J call TRBJ2-7; D gene unclear. This CDR3 region has 13 residues. Trimming cost V 5 bases and J 1 base, with 9 bases left between them. The germline V gene has CDR1 MDHEN and CDR2 SYDVKM.